This T cell receptor (beta chain) was identified during a study of technical replicates of blood from several donors (TCRdb year 2017). The library came from the immunoSEQ multiplex PCR assay. The table comes from immuneACCESS by way of TCRdb, which keeps in-frame sequences with V and J called. Part of the clones is missing from these tables; in studies checked, under half for an unresolved V gene and the rest for unknown reasons. The sample table lists fewer than 75,000 clones, approximately 90% of them with a count of one. Of the sample, 4% to 5% is held by the ten largest clones. To note about this clone: The specificity of this receptor is unknown. Base qualities were left out, and no much larger clone turns up one base away.

Reading from cysteine to phenylalanine, the CDR3 counts 14 amino acids. Just CDR3 DNA is preserved here, 42 bases in frame from base 1. V and J lose 0 bases and 0 bases, and a span of 7 bases separates them. The CDR1 and CDR2 encoded by the germline V gene are SGHDT and YYEEEE. In this chain, TRBV5-6 is recombined with TRBJ2-7; TRBD1 is a weak D gene call, 5 bases matching. Material for sequencing was PBMCs. The clonotype comes from a human donor in good health. Some clones in this sample may be carry-over from other donors' samples. The nucleotides are TGTGCCAGCAGCTTGGCAGGGAACTCCTACGAGCAGTACTTC. Translated, it gives CASSLAGNSYEQYF.